These 5 T cell receptor beta chains came from one sample sequenced in a study of blood T cell repertoires in COVID-19. Measured with immunoSEQ multiplex PCR; TCRdb has only the in-frame clones, and not every one. The table lists tens of thousands of clones, about 85% of them singletons. The sequenced sample consisted of peripheral blood. The receptors were gathered from a man aged 65 to 85 with acute or convalescent COVID-19.

This chain uses TRBV3-1 (or the pseudogene TRBV3-2) with TRBJ1-3; D gene uncertain. Germline CDR1 and CDR2: LGHDT and YNNKEL (reference sequence). Trimming pared 4 bases from V and 7 bases from J, leaving 11 bases between. The CDR3 has 13 residues. The CDR3 region has the DNA TGTGCCAGCAGCCCGGACTTGAAGAACACCATATATTTT. Its translation: CASSPDLKNTIYF.

This rearrangement joins TRBV3-1 (or the pseudogene TRBV3-2) to TRBJ2-3; D not certain. CDR1 is LGHDT, CDR2 YNNKEL, per germline (reference sequence). This CDR3 region has 16 residues. V lost 1 base, J lost 3 bases, and 14 bases lay in between. For the CDR3, the DNA is TGTGCCAGCAGCCAAGCCCCTACCGCAAAAACAGATACGCAGTATTTT. It encodes CASSQAPTAKTDTQYF.

The chain couples TRBV11-3 to TRBJ2-2; 8 nucleotides agree with TRBD1. Germline V gene sequence: CDR1 SGHNT, CDR2 YENEEA. The CDR3 is made up of 17 amino acids. Germline trimming cut 5 bases from V and 3 bases from J; bases unmatched to any gene: 11. For the CDR3, the DNA is TGTGCCAGCAGCCCCCGAGCAGGGGGCATTGACACCGGGGAGCTGTTTTTT. It specifies CASSPRAGGIDTGELFF.

The gene calls are TRBV2 and TRBJ2-6; 8 positions agree with TRBD1. Germline loops: CDR1 SNHLY, CDR2 FYNNEI. The CDR3 loop spans 17 amino acids. V shed 5 bases, J shed 2 bases, and the junction held 8 bases outside the gene matches. CDR3 loop: CASSKDREVPGANVLTF. The CDR3, as DNA: TGTGCCAGCAGTAAGGACAGGGAGGTACCTGGGGCCAACGTCCTGACTTTC.

The chain recombines TRBV6-5 with TRBJ1-4; D may be TRBD1 (6 bases). Germline CDR1 reads MNHEY; CDR2 reads SVGAGI. CDR3 length: 15 amino acids. Trimming left V 8 bases short and J 7 bases short, with 20 bases between. The CDR3, as DNA: TGTGCCAGCTCCTACGCGGGGGGCGAGGGTGAAAAACTGTTTTTT. Protein product: CASSYAGGEGEKLFF.